This T cell receptor beta chain was sequenced for a study of neurological immune-mediated disorders. TCRdb ran MiXCR on the 5' RACE reads and lists one entry per CDR3 protein. This sample has some 60,000 distinct CDR3 sequences, with around 10% found just once. As to time point: longitudinal time-point 2. Unmatched junction bases numbered 5, after V lost 5 bases and J lost 5 bases. CDR1 is MNHEY, CDR2 SMNVEV, per germline (reference sequence). This CDR3 is built from 13 residues. This clonotype was observed at least ten times. Sequenced: PBMCs. The sequence was obtained from a young man in good health. The chain uses TRBV27 and TRBJ1-1, with TRBD1 matching 7 bases. The CDR3 sequence is CASSQQGLTEAFF. As DNA, the CDR3 is TGTGCCAGCAGTCAACAGGGGTTGACTGAAGCTTTCTTT.